The 16 T cell receptor beta chains below were found in one sample sequenced in a study of T cell responses to AZD1222 COVID-19 vaccine. The table came from immunoSEQ multiplex PCR; TCRdb's copy has only in-frame clones and leaves some out. This sample has 95,000 to 100,000 clones, with roughly 90% found just once. The sample consisted of peripheral blood, taken 28 days after the second AZD1222 dose. The receptors originated from an adult who received the AZD1222 COVID-19 vaccine.

This chain uses TRBV5-1 with TRBJ1-1; 7 nucleotides align to TRBD1. Per the germline V gene, CDR1 is SGHRS and CDR2 is YFSETQ. V shed 4 bases, J shed 0 bases, and the junction held 3 bases outside the gene matches. The CDR3 sequence is 14 residues long. The DNA of the CDR3 is TGCGCCAGCAGCACAGGGGCCATGAACACTGAAGCTTTCTTT. This translates into CASSTGAMNTEAFF.

The chain has TRBV7-2 and TRBJ2-3, with 10 bases identical to TRBD2. The V gene's germline CDR1 is SGHTA and CDR2 FQGNSA. CDR3 length: 18 amino acids. V shed 0 bases, J shed 0 bases, and the junction held 6 bases outside the gene matches. The CDR3 DNA sequence: TGTGCCAGCAGCTTAGCGCGGACTAGCGGAGCTAGCACAGATACGCAGTATTTT. This gives the protein CASSLARTSGASTDTQYF. The variable domain in full, with the rest retrieved from reference TRBV7-2 and TRBJ2-3, is GAGVSQSPSNKVTEKGKDVELRCDPISGHTALYWYRQSLGQGLEFLIYFQGNSAPDKSGLPSDRFSAERTGGSVSTLTIQRTQQEDSAVYLCASSLARTSGASTDTQYFGPGTRLTVL.

The V call is TRBV28, the J call TRBJ2-3; D gene ambiguous. The CDR3 has 15 amino acids. V lost 6 bases and J lost 0, with 13 bases in between. The germline CDR1 and CDR2 sequences are MDHEN and SYDVKM. CDR3 residues: CASSTRAESTDTQYF. CDR3 sequence (DNA): TGTGCCAGCAGCACACGAGCCGAGAGCACAGATACGCAGTATTTT.

The chain carries TRBV9 and TRBJ2-1, with TRBD2 identical over 7 bases. Germline values: CDR1 SGDLS, CDR2 YYNGEE. V gave up 0 bases and J gave up 9 bases; unmatched junction bases: 9. CDR3 length: 15 amino acids. This chain's CDR3 is CASSVGLAGEFEQFF. CDR3 coding DNA: TGTGCCAGCAGCGTAGGATTGGCGGGAGAGTTTGAGCAGTTCTTC.

This clone was detected only once. The V gene is TRBV2, the J gene TRBJ1-2, with D unclear. The V gene's germline CDR1 is SNHLY and CDR2 FYNNEI. Trimming stripped 8 bases from V and 8 bases from J, with 18 bases between. The CDR3 contains 13 residues. CDR3 sequence (DNA): TGTGCCAGCTTCCGTATTGAGGCGGGCGGCTACACCTTC. Its protein is CASFRIEAGGYTF. The full variable domain, in which reference TRBV2 and TRBJ1-2 provide the parts outside the CDR3, is EPEVTQTPSHQVTQMGQEVILRCVPISNHLYFYWYRQILGQKVEFLVSFYNNEISEKSEIFDDQFSVERPDGSNFTLKIRSTKLEDSAMYFCASFRIEAGGYTFGSGTRLTVV.

CDR3 in DNA: TGCGCCAGCAGCTTGATAGGGTTAAGAGCGGGAGGTCGGAATGAGCAGTTCTTC. Protein product: CASSLIGLRAGGRNEQFF. The rearrangement links TRBV5-1 to TRBJ2-1; 9 bases match TRBD2. V shed 1 base, J shed 7 bases, and the junction held 15 bases outside the gene matches. Looked up from germline, CDR1 is SGHRS and CDR2 is YFSETQ. The CDR3 is 18 residues long.

The CDR3 DNA reads TGTGCCAGCAGCCCGGGACAGGGGAACGAAAAACTGTTTTTT. Protein: CASSPGQGNEKLFF. This sequence joins TRBV5-6 and TRBJ1-4; 10 bases line up with TRBD1. The junction had 5 bases not matched to a gene; V was cut back by 4 bases and J by 8 bases. The CDR3 runs to 14 residues. CDR1 and CDR2 (germline): SGHDT, YYEEEE.

This chain uses TRBV4-2 with TRBJ2-1; tentatively, D is TRBD2 (5 bases). Trimming removed 0 bases from V and 5 bases from J, with 8 bases in between. The germline CDR1 and CDR2 sequences are LGHNA and YNFKEQ. There are 14 residues in the CDR3. Here the CDR3 DNA reads TGTGCCAGCAGCCAAGATTACGGGGACAATGAGCAGTTCTTC. This translates into CASSQDYGDNEQFF.

J is TRBJ2-1 and V is TRBV9; the match to TRBD2 covers 14 bases. CDR3 length: 18 amino acids. Germline V lookup: CDR1 SGDLS, CDR2 YYNGEE. Unmatched junction bases numbered 10, after V lost 0 bases and J lost 8 bases. The CDR3 protein is CASSVAGLAGVGGDEQFF. CDR3 DNA sequence: TGTGCCAGCAGCGTAGCGGGACTAGCGGGAGTAGGGGGCGATGAGCAGTTCTTC.

The CDR3 region is CASLRSGANVLTF. The CDR3 DNA follows: TGTGCCAGCCTTAGATCTGGGGCCAACGTCCTGACTTTC. J is TRBJ2-6 and V is TRBV25-1; unclear D gene. The V gene lost 8 bases and the J gene lost 1 base, with 6 bases spanning the gap. Germline CDR1 MGHDK, CDR2 SYGVNS. CDR3 length: 13 residues.

This chain connects TRBV5-1 to TRBJ2-7, with 10 bases lining up with TRBD2. The CDR3 totals 14 residues. With V trimmed by 2 bases and J by 7 bases, 6 bases remained unmatched. Germline loops: CDR1 SGHRS, CDR2 YFSETQ. CDR3: CASSFNSGRREQYF. CDR3 bases: TGCGCCAGCAGCTTTAATAGCGGGAGGCGAGAGCAGTACTTC.

The rearrangement uses TRBV7-8 and TRBJ2-3; 9 nucleotides agree with TRBD2. With V trimmed by 0 bases and J by 4 bases, 5 bases remained unmatched. This CDR3 comprises 16 residues. Germline assignment: CDR1 SGHVS and CDR2 FQNEAQ. The CDR3 DNA reads TGTGCCAGCAGCTTAGCAGCGGGGGGCGCGCCAGATACGCAGTATTTT. It encodes CASSLAAGGAPDTQYF.

The chain joins TRBV14 to TRBJ2-2, with D unresolved. Germline CDR1 and CDR2: SGHDN and FVKESK. Trimming pared 4 bases from V and 7 bases from J, leaving 10 bases between. The CDR3 runs 13 residues. CDR3 nucleotides: TGTGCCAGCAGCCCAACGCGTGGCGGGGAGCTGTTTTTT. Translation gives CASSPTRGGELFF.

The V call is TRBV25-1, the J call TRBJ1-2; perhaps TRBD1 as D (5 bases). Germline V gene lookup returns CDR1 MGHDK and CDR2 SYGVNS. Trimming took off 4 bases at V and 2 bases at J, with 11 bases between the two ends. This CDR3 comprises 14 residues. CDR3 sequence reads: CASSGPNRNYGYTF. The CDR3 DNA reads TGTGCCAGCAGTGGGCCAAACAGGAACTATGGCTACACCTTC.

The chain joins TRBV12-3 or TRBV12-4 to TRBJ1-5, with no clear D. The CDR3 extends over 12 amino acids. The V end lost 4 bases, the J end lost 7 bases, and 8 bases lay between the germline ends. The CDR3 reads CASSSHGQPQHF. The CDR3 nucleotides are TGTGCCAGCAGTTCTCACGGCCAGCCCCAGCATTTT.

V usage is TRBV18 and J usage is TRBJ2-5, with a possible D match to TRBD2 (6 bases). This CDR3 is built from 18 residues. The V and J ends lost 1 base and 2 bases respectively, with 20 bases between them. The germline V gene encodes CDR1 KGHSH and CDR2 LQKENI. CDR3 region: CASSPRGGGAARQETQYF. CDR3 nucleotides: TGTGCCAGCTCACCACGGGGAGGAGGGGCCGCTAGGCAAGAGACCCAGTACTTC.